This T cell receptor (beta chain) was recovered during a study of T cell responses to AZD1222 COVID-19 vaccine (dated by TCRdb to about 2021). As for the study more broadly: AZD1222 recipients with second doses at about 4 weeks or about 12 weeks were pooled, because spike-specific TCR depth and breadth did not differ between schedules. TCR sequencing covered some 250 trial participants: about 210 given two doses of AZD1222 and 26 given two doses of MenACWY control vaccine. Trial participants were enrolled into age subgroups of 18-55, 56-69 and 70-plus years, which contained about 150, 27 and 61 TCR-sequenced participants, respectively.

With regard to this clone: Its antigen remains undetermined. No per-base quality is available; no much larger clone lies one base away.

The CDR3 regions of human TCRbeta chains were analyzed by immunosequencing. Concerning the study's data processing: Repertoire TCRs were checked for matches against a reference library of SARS-CoV-2-specific TCRs that had been generated using the MIRA antigen-specificity platform. Breadth was defined as the fraction of unique TCRs that were SARS-CoV-2-associated. Depth was defined as the fraction of total T cells that were SARS-CoV-2-associated. Using the MIRA data, each spike-specific TCR was assigned both to the spike region to which the TCR was reactive and to a CD4 or CD8 class. Log10-transformed breadth and depth values were compared by one-way ANOVA with Sidak's multiple comparisons tests. The table was pulled from immuneACCESS by TCRdb, which kept in-frame rearrangements only. Such tables lose some clones; where checked, under half of the loss comes from unresolved V genes, and the rest has no known cause. V and J calls and clone size follow that table, whereas D and trimming were derived from the DNA. Here the sample has approximately 190,000 clones; just over 90% occur a single time. The ten most abundant clones make up roughly 0.99% of the sample.

Broad study findings and their caveats: Reportedly, close to half of the unique spike-specific TCRs recognized epitopes lying outside the regions that are mutated in the B.1.351 and B.1.1.7 variants. No day 14 peak-response samples were available, so repertoires were characterized only after the peak T cell response. Participants were mostly white British and included more females than males, and it was suggested by the authors that clonal diversity may have been underestimated. Conclusions about previously exposed vaccinees are limited because only a handful of AZD1222 recipients were SARS-CoV-2 seropositive at baseline. In the small 56-69-year group, the increase in depth fell short of significance, most likely because of low power. Spike-specific TCR breadth and depth rose significantly after two AZD1222 doses compared with day 0 and with MenACWY recipients. Vaccine-associated CD4 TCRs spanned the whole spike protein, with dominant responses in regions 160-218 and 743-854.

From its cysteine to its phenylalanine, the CDR3 spans 10 amino acids. Kept here is only the CDR3 DNA, which spans 30 bases and is read in frame from base 1. Between the V and J ends, shortened by 10 bases and 1 base respectively, the junction contains 4 bases. The germline V gene provides CDR1 SNHLY and CDR2 FYNNEI. What this sample's time point label stands for: baseline before first vaccination. Vaccinee samples were obtained from the UK trials COV001 and COV002, which included a single-blind randomized controlled phase 2/3 trial of AZD1222 (ChAdOx1 nCoV-19) in healthy adults. Trial participant PBMC samples were collected at day 0 and day 28 after the second dose for TCRbeta chain sequencing.

Sample: peripheral blood, taken on day 0 of AZD1222 vaccination. This sequence was found in an adult in good health. The chain is assembled from TRBV2 and TRBJ1-1; the D gene is unclear. The nucleotides are TGTGCCATCAAGAACACTGAAGCTTTCTTT. It specifies CAIKNTEAFF.